This T cell receptor (beta chain) stems from a study of blood T cell repertoires in COVID-19. In the study overall: COVID-19 samples, acute and convalescent, were from the United States, Italy and Spain. Nucleic acid was either cDNA or gDNA, and it came from T cells, B-cell-depleted T cells, or PBMCs.

Source study methods: Amplification of reference gene primers provided the estimated nucleated cell counts. Sequencing was performed with immunoSEQ multiplex PCR; in TCRdb, only in-frame clones are kept and a portion is missing. Clonal size and the V and J genes are those of that table, whereas D and trimming came from the DNA. In the table there are 390,000 or so clones, roughly 85% of which are singletons. Sequenced material: peripheral blood. This receptor was obtained from a woman younger than 45 with active or convalescent COVID-19.

The CDR3: CASSTGTNQPQHF. Here the CDR3 DNA reads TGCGCCAGCAGCACAGGGACGAACCAGCCCCAGCATTTT. The chain is built from TRBV5-1 and TRBJ1-5; tentative D call: TRBD1 (6 bases). The CDR3 sequence is 13 residues long. V was shortened by 4 bases and J by 7 bases, with 12 bases between the two germline ends. Per germline, CDR1 SGHRS and CDR2 YFSETQ.